A selection of T cell receptor beta chains follows, all from one sample in a study of T cells in Graves' hyperthyroidism and ophthalmopathy. TCRdb used MiXCR to reprocess the multiplex PCR reads, holding one entry per CDR3 protein. The top ten hold under 8.5% of the sample, which has 700,000 or so distinct CDR3 sequences, about a sixth seen once. The material sequenced was blood. These receptors all come from a man aged 18-30 years with Graves' hyperthyroidism. Each CDR3 is given with its conserved first and last residue. A D gene is named only where the DNA matches it firmly. Clone size is shown for a subset of rows, as once, few, many or a class of expanded clone.

V: TRBV12-3/TRBV12-4
size: many
J: TRBJ2-2
D: TRBD2
CDR3: CASSRLAGVAGELFF
DNA: TGTGCCAGCAGTAGACTAGCGGGAGTCGCCGGGGAGCTGTTTTTT

V: TRBV7-9
size: many
J: TRBJ2-1
D: NA
CDR3: CASSLAGSRGQFF
DNA: TGTGCCAGCAGCTTAGCAGGTTCCCGGGGGCAGTTCTTC

V: TRBV20-1
size: NA
J: TRBJ2-2
D: NA
CDR3: CSARDRVGGELFF
DNA: TGCAGTGCTAGAGACAGGGTCGGCGGGGAGCTGTTTTTT

V: TRBV11-2
size: many
J: TRBJ2-1
D: NA
CDR3: CASSFAGTLSYNEQFF
DNA: TGTGCCAGCAGCTTTGCCGGGACTCTTTCCTACAATGAGCAGTTCTTC

V: TRBV19
size: NA
J: TRBJ2-7
D: TRBD2
CDR3: CASSIRREGLDEQYF
DNA: TGTGCCAGTAGTATACGGCGGGAGGGCTTAGACGAGCAGTACTTC

V: TRBV7-3
size: NA
J: TRBJ1-1
D: NA
CDR3: CASSLRGTGSTGKGPAFF
DNA: TGTGCCAGCAGCTTAAGGGGAACAGGGAGCACAGGGAAAGGCCCAGCTTTCTTT

V: TRBV28
size: NA
J: TRBJ2-4
D: TRBD1
CDR3: CASFPSTGGNIQYF
DNA: TGTGCCAGCTTCCCTAGCACAGGGGGAAACATTCAGTACTTC

V: TRBV6-2/TRBV6-3
size: few
J: TRBJ2-3
D: NA
CDR3: CASSPDWQRSDTQYF
DNA: TGTGCCAGCAGCCCTGACTGGCAGCGATCAGATACGCAGTATTTT

V: TRBV27
size: many
J: TRBJ2-7
D: NA
CDR3: CASSTQVSYEQYF
DNA: TGTGCCAGCAGTACACAGGTATCCTACGAGCAGTACTTC

V: TRBV29-1
size: NA
J: TRBJ1-2
D: TRBD1
CDR3: CSAGQNYGYTF
DNA: TGCAGCGCGGGACAGAACTATGGCTACACCTTC

V: TRBV27
size: many
J: TRBJ2-1
D: NA
CDR3: CASSLLGYEQFF
DNA: TGTGCCAGCAGTTTATTAGGCTATGAGCAGTTCTTC

V: TRBV12-3/TRBV12-4
size: few
J: TRBJ2-5
D: TRBD1
CDR3: CASSPTWTGRETQYF
DNA: TGTGCCAGCAGCCCTACCTGGACAGGGAGGGAGACCCAGTACTTC

V: TRBV20-1
size: NA
J: TRBJ1-5
D: NA
CDR3: CSASGPLNQPQHF
DNA: TGCAGTGCTAGTGGTCCGCTCAATCAGCCCCAGCATTTT

V: TRBV28
size: few
J: TRBJ1-5
D: TRBD1
CDR3: CASSSYLRTGRVQPQHF
DNA: TGTGCCAGCAGTTCCTATCTCCGGACAGGTAGGGTCCAGCCCCAGCATTTT

V: TRBV4-1
size: NA
J: TRBJ1-4
D: NA
CDR3: CASSYRGGGAEEKLFF
DNA: TGCGCCAGCAGCTACAGAGGTGGAGGGGCAGAGGAAAAACTGTTTTTT

V: TRBV24-1
size: NA
J: TRBJ1-5
D: NA
CDR3: CATSVEQMGRYSNQPQHF
DNA: TGTGCCACCAGTGTTGAGCAAATGGGACGATATAGCAATCAGCCCCAGCATTTT

V: TRBV2
size: many
J: TRBJ1-4
D: NA
CDR3: CASSDGSGKLFF
DNA: TGTGCCAGCAGTGACGGGAGTGGGAAACTGTTTTTT

V: TRBV12-5
size: NA
J: TRBJ2-3
D: TRBD1
CDR3: CASGLVPGTGTDTQYF
DNA: TGTGCTAGTGGTTTGGTACCCGGGACAGGGACAGATACGCAGTATTTT